In its sample, the clone carrying this TCR beta chain was seen a few times. Its antigen is as yet unknown. This entry belongs to a study of beta chain features in type 1 diabetes. Study-level points and caveats: Type 1 diabetes patients showed fewer insertions and more deletions at VDJ junctions. Significant though moderate, a shortening of TCRB CDR3s appeared in all four CD4+ subsets of Type 1 diabetes patients. Here, the possible influence of HLA type (on TCRB rearrangement) remained unresolved.

cDNA synthesis used the whole RNA isolate, giving expressed TCRB sequences. Sequenced by immunoSEQ multiplex PCR; TCRdb stores in-frame clones only, minus some. The sample includes over 100,000 clones, 16% of them seen just once. Germline-derived CDR1 and CDR2 are GTSNPN and SVGIG (reference sequence). The V end was cut by 5 bases, the J end by 10 bases, with 15 bases between. The CDR3 extends over 13 amino acids. The rearrangement joins TRBV30 to TRBJ1-6, with a weak D call TRBD1 (6 bases). Sequenced sample: central memory CD4+ T cells from blood. The clonotype was recovered from a man aged 25-45 years with type 1 diabetes. For the CDR3, the DNA is TGTGCCTGGCGGAGGAACAGGGACTCACCCCTCCACTTT. Its translation: CAWRRNRDSPLHF. The whole variable domain, remainder taken from reference TRBV30 and TRBJ1-6, is SQTIHQWPATLVQPVGSPLSLECTVEGTSNPNLYWYRQAAGRGLQLLFYSVGIGQISSEVPQNLSASRPQDRQFILSSKKLLLSDSGFYLCAWRRNRDSPLHFGNGTRLTVT.